Sequencing of this TCR beta chain was carried out in a study of metastatic and nonmetastatic thyroid tumors. Study information: Repertoire data that came from the blood and tumor or nodule tissue of malignant and benign thyroid patients were compared. General study results and limits: Benign nodules reportedly had significantly lower TCR beta diversity than malignant thyroid tumors in blood and tumor.

This clone came up many times. What it binds is unknown. Trimming pared 3 bases from V and 0 bases from J, leaving 11 bases between. The germline gives CDR1 MDHEN, CDR2 SYDVKM. This CDR3 has 15 residues. Patients underwent thyroid surgery, and none had received any treatment before it. In the original workflow: A distant-metastasis classifier for papillary thyroid cancer was built using CDR3 differences across clinicopathological groups. TCRdb re-called clones via MiXCR from the PCR reads. TCRdb, not the original authors, processed these V and J calls. Of roughly 20,000 clones listed, roughly 20% are singletons.

The sample taken for sequencing was tumor tissue. This TCR was sampled from a male donor with papillary thyroid cancer or a benign thyroid nodule (not recorded which). Some clones in this sample may be carry-over from other donors' samples. The rearrangement links TRBV28 to TRBJ1-1; tentatively, D is TRBD1 (6 bases). The CDR3 reads CASSFGGLMNTEAFF. The CDR3 DNA reads as TGTGCCAGCAGTTTCGGGGGGCTCATGAACACTGAAGCTTTCTTT.